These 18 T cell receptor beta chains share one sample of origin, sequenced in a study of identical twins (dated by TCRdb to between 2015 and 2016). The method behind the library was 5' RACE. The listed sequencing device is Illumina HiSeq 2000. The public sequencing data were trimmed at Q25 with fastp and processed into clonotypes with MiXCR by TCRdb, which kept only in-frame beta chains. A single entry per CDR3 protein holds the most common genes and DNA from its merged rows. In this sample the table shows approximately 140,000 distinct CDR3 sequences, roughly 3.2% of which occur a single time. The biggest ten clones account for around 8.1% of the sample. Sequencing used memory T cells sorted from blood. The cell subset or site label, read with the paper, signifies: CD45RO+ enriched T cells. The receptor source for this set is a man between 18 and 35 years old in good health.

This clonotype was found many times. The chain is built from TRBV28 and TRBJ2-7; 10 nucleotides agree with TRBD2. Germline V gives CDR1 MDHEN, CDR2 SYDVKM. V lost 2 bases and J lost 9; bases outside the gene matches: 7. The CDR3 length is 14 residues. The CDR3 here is CASSLNGLAEMQYF. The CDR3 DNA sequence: TGTGCCAGCAGTTTAAACGGACTAGCGGAGATGCAGTACTTC.

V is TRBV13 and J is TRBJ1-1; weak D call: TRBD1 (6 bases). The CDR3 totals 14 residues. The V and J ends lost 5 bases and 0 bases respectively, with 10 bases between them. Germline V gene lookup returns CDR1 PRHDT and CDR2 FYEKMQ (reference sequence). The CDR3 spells CASSRGALNTEAFF. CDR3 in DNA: TGTGCCAGCAGCAGGGGGGCCTTGAACACTGAAGCTTTCTTT.

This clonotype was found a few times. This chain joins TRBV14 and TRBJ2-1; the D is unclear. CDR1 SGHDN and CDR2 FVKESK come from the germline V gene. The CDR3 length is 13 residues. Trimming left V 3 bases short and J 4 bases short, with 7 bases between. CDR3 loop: CASSHRQYNEQFF. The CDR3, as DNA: TGTGCCAGCAGCCATAGGCAGTACAATGAGCAGTTCTTC.

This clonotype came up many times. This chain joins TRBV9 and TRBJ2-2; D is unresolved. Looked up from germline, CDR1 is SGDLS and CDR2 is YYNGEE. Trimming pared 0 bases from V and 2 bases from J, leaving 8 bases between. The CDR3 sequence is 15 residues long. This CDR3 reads CASSVEHFNTGELFF. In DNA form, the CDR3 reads TGTGCCAGCAGCGTAGAACACTTCAACACCGGGGAGCTGTTTTTT.

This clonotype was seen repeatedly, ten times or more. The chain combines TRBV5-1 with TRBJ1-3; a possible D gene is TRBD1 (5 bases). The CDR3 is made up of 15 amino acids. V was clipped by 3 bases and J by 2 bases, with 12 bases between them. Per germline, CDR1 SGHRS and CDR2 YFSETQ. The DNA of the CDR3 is TGCGCCAGCAGCTCGGAGGGGACGGCTGGAAACACCATATATTTT. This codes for CASSSEGTAGNTIYF.

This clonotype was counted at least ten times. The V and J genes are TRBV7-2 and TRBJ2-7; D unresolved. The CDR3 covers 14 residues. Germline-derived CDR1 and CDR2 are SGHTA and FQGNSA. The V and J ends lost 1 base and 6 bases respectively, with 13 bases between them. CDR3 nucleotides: TGTGCCAGCAGCTTAGTTTACCCGCCCCCCGAGCAGTACTTC. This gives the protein CASSLVYPPPEQYF.

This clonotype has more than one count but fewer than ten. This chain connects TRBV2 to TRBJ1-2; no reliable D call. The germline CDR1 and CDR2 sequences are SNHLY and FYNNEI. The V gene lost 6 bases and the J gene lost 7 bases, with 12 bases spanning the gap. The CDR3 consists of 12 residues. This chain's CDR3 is CASSNWVGGYTF. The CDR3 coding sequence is TGTGCCAGCAGCAATTGGGTGGGTGGCTACACCTTC.

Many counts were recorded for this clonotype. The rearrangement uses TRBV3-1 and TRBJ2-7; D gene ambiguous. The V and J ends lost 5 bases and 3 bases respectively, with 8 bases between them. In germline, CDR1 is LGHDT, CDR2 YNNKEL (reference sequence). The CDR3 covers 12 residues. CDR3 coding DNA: TGTGCCAGCAGCTTAACACACTACGAGCAGTACTTC. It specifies CASSLTHYEQYF.

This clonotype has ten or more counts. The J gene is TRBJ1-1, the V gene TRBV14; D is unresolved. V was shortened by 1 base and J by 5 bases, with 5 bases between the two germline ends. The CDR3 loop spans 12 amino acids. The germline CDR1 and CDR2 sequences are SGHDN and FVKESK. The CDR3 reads CASSQGGTEAFF. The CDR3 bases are TGTGCCAGCAGCCAAGGTGGGACTGAAGCTTTCTTT. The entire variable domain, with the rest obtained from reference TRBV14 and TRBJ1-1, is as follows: EAGVTQFPSHSVIEKGQTVTLRCDPISGHDNLYWYRRVMGKEIKFLLHFVKESKQDESGMPNNRFLAERTGGTYSTLKVQPAELEDSGVYFCASSQGGTEAFFGQGTRLTVV.

CDR3 in amino acids: CASSHGRTRAQPQHF. In DNA, the CDR3 is TGTGCCAGTAGTCACGGACGGACCAGGGCCCAGCCCCAGCATTTT. The gene calls are TRBV19 and TRBJ1-5; D perhaps matches TRBD1 (5 bases). Germline values: CDR1 LNHDA, CDR2 SQIVND (reference sequence). V was pared by 5 bases and J by 7 bases, with 18 bases between. The CDR3 sequence is 15 residues long.

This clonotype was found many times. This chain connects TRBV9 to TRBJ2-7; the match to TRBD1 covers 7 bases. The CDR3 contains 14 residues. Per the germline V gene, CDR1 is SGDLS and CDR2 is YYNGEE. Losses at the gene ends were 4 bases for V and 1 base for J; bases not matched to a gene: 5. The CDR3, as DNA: TGTGCCAGCAGCTTCCGGGACAGTTCCTACGAGCAGTACTTC. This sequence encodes CASSFRDSSYEQYF.

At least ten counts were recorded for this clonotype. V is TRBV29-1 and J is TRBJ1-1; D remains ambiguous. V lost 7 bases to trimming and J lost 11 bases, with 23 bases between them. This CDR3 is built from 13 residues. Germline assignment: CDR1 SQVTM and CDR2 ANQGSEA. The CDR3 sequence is CSARTAWLSGAFF. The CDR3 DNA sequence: TGCAGCGCCCGGACCGCTTGGTTATCGGGGGCTTTCTTT.

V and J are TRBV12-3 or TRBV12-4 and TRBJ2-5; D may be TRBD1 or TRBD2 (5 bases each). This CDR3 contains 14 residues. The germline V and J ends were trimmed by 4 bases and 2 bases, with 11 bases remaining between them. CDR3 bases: TGTGCCAGCAGTTGGGGGTTTAAACAAGAGACCCAGTACTTC. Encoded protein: CASSWGFKQETQYF.

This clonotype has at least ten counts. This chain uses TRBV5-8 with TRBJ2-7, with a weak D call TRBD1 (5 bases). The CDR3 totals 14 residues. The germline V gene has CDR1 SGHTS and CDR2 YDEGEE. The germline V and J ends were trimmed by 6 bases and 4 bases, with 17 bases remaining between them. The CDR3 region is CASNRPGKIYEQYV. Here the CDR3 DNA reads TGTGCCAGCAATCGGCCAGGGAAGATATACGAGCAGTACGTC.

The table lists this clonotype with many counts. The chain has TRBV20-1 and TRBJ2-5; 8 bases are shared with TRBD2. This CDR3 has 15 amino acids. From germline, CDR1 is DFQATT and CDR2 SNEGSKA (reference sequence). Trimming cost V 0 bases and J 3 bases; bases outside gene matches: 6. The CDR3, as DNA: TGCAGTGCTAGAGATCTACGGGAGGGGGAAGAGACCCAGTACTTC. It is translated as CSARDLREGEETQYF.

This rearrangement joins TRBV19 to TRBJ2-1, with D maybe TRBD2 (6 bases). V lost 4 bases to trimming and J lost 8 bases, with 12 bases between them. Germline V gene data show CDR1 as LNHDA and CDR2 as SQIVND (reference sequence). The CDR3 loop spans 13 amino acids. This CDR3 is CASSSGIGYEQFF. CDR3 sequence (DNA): TGTGCCAGTAGTAGCGGGATCGGCTATGAGCAGTTCTTC.

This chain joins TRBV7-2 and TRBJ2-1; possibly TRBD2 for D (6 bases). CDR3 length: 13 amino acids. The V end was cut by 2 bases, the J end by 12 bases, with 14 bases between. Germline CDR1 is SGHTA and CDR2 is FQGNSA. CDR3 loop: CASSLPRLGGQFF. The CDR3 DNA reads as TGTGCCAGCAGCTTACCGAGACTAGGAGGGCAGTTCTTC.

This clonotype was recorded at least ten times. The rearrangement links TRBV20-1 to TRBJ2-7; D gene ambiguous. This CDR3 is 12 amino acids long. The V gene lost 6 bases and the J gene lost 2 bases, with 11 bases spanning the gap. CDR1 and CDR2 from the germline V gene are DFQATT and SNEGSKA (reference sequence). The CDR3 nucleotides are TGCAGTGCGACTCAGGCCCCCTACGAGCAGTACTTC. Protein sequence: CSATQAPYEQYF.